This T cell receptor beta chain was found in a study of T-cell reconstitution after alpha-beta-depleted transplantation in children. Unique molecular identifiers were built into the TCRbeta library. TCRdb ran MiXCR on the PCR reads and lists one entry per CDR3 protein. The data show 330,000 or so distinct CDR3 sequences, with around 10% seen just once and roughly 2.5% held by the top ten. V shed 1 base and J shed 5 bases, with 11 bases lying between them. The CDR3 is 15 amino acids. This chain links TRBV12-3 or TRBV12-4 with TRBJ2-2, with D unclear. The sequences come from PBMCs from the stem cell graft donor, collected from the stem cell graft. The source of this sequence is a human donor who donated a stem cell graft to a child with acute lymphoblastic leukemia. Written as DNA, the CDR3 is TGTGCCAGCAGTTTAGGTCGAAGGAAGACCGGGGAGCTGTTTTTT. Amino acids: CASSLGRRKTGELFF.